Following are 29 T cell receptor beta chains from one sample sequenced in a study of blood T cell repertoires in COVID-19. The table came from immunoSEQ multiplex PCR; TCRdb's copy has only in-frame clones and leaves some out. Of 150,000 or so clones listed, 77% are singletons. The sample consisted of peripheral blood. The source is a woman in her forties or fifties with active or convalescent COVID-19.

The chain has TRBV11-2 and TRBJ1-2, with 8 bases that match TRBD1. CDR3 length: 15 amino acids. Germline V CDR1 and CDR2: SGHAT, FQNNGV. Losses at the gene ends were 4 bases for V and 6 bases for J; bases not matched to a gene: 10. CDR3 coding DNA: TGTGCCAGCAGCTCTATCCGCCAGGGGGCCCATGGCTACACCTTC. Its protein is CASSSIRQGAHGYTF.

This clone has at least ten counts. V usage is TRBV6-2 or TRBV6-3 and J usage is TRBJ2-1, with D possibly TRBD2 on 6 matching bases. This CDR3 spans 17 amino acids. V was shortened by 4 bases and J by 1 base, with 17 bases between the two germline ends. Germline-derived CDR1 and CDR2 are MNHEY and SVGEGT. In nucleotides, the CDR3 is TGTGCCAGCAGTTTGCGGGACCGAGGAGTGTCCTACAATGAGCAGTTCTTC. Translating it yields CASSLRDRGVSYNEQFF.

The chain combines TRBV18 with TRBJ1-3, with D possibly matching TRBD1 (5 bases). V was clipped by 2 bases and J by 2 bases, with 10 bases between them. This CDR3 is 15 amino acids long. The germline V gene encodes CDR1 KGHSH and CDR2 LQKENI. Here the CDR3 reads CASSPNRGAGNTIYF. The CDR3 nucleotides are TGTGCCAGCTCACCAAATAGGGGCGCTGGAAACACCATATATTTT.

DNA of the CDR3: TGTGCCACCAGTGATTCCCGGGGGACTAGCGCACAAGAGACCCAGTACTTC. Translating it yields CATSDSRGTSAQETQYF. The chain is built from TRBV24-1 and TRBJ2-5, with 10 bases lining up with TRBD2. CDR3 length: 17 amino acids. V was pared by 2 bases and J by 2 bases, with 7 bases of the junction left unmatched. CDR1 and CDR2 from the germline V gene are KGHDR and SFDVKD.

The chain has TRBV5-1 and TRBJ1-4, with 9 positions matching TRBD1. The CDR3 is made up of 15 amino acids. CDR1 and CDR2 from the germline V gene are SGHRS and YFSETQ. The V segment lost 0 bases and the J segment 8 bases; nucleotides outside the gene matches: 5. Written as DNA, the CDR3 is TGCGCCAGCAGCTTGGTACAGGGGGCCGGAGAAAAACTGTTTTTT. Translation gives CASSLVQGAGEKLFF.

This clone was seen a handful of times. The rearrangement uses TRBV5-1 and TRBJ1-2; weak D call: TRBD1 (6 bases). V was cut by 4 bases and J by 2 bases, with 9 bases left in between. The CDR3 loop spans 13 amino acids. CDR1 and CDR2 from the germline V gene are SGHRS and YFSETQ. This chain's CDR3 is CASSVGQNYGYTF. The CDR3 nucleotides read TGCGCCAGCAGCGTGGGACAAAACTATGGCTACACCTTC.

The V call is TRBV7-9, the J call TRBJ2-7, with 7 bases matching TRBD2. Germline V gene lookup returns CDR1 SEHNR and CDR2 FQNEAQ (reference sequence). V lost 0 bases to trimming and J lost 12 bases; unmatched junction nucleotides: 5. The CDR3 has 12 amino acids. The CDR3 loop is CASSLATSLWYF. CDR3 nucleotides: TGTGCCAGCAGCTTAGCGACTAGCCTTTGGTACTTC.

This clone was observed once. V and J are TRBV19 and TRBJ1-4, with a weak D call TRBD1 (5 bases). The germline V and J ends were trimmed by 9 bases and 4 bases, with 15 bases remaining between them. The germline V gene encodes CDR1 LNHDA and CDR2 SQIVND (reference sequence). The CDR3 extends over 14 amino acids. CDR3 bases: TGTGCCAGCCAAGGGGTACCTATTAATGAAAAACTGTTTTTT. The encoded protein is CASQGVPINEKLFF.

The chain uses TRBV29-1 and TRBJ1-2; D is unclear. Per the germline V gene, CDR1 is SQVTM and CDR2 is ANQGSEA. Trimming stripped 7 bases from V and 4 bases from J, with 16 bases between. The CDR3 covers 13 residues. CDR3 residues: CSARLAEAYGYTF. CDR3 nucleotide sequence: TGCAGCGCCCGATTGGCCGAGGCCTATGGCTACACCTTC.

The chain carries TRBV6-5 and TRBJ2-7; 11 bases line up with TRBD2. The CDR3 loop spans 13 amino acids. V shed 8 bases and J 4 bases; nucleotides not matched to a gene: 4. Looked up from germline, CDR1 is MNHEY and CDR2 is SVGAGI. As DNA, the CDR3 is TGTGCCAGCCATCCTAGCGGGAGGTACGAGCAGTACTTC. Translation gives CASHPSGRYEQYF.

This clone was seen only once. Written as DNA, the CDR3 is TGTGCCAGCAGCCATACAGGGTCTAGCAATCAGCCCCAGCATTTT. Its translation is CASSHTGSSNQPQHF. The chain links TRBV3-1 (or the pseudogene TRBV3-2) to TRBJ1-5; D might be TRBD1 (6 bases). V lost 3 bases to trimming and J lost 0 bases, with 9 bases between them. The CDR3 has 15 amino acids. The germline V gene encodes CDR1 LGHDT and CDR2 YNNKEL (reference sequence).

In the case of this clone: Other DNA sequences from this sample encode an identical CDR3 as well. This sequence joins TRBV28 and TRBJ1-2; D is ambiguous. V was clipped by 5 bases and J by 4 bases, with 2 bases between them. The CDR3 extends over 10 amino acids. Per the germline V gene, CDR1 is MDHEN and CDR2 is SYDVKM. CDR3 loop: CASSRYGYTF. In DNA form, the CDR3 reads TGTGCCAGCAGTCGCTATGGCTACACCTTC.

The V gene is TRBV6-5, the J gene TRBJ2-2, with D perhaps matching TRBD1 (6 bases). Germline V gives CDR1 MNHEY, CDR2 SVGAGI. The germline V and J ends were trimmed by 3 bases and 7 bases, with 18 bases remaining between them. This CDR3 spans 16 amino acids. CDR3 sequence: CASSYEGVRVGGELFF. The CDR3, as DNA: TGTGCCAGCAGTTATGAGGGGGTGCGCGTCGGCGGGGAGCTGTTTTTT.

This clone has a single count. In DNA form, the CDR3 reads TGTGCCAGCAGTGGGACAGGAGGGAGCACTGAAGCTTTCTTT. Protein: CASSGTGGSTEAFF. The J gene is TRBJ1-1, the V gene TRBV2, with TRBD1 matching 7 bases. J gave up 4 bases and V 4 bases, and 6 bases lay outside the gene matches. Per the germline V gene, CDR1 is SNHLY and CDR2 is FYNNEI. This CDR3 is built from 14 residues.

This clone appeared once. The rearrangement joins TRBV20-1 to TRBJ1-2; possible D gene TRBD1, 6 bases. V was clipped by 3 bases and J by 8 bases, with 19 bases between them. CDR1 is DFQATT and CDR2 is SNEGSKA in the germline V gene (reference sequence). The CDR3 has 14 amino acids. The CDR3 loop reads CSASPGGEIGGYTF. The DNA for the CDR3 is TGCAGTGCTAGTCCTGGGGGCGAGATAGGCGGCTACACCTTC.

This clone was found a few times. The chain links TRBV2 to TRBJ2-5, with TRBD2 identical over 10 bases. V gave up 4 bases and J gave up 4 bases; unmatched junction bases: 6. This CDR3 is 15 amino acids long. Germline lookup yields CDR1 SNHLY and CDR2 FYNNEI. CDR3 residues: CASSATSGKRETQYF. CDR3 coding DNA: TGTGCCAGCAGTGCTACTAGCGGGAAGAGAGAGACCCAGTACTTC.

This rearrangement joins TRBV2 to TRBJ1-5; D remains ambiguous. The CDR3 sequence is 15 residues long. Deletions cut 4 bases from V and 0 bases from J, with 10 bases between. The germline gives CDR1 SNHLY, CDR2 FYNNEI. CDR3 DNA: TGTGCCAGCAGTGTTGGAAGCGATAGCAATCAGCCCCAGCATTTT. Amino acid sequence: CASSVGSDSNQPQHF.

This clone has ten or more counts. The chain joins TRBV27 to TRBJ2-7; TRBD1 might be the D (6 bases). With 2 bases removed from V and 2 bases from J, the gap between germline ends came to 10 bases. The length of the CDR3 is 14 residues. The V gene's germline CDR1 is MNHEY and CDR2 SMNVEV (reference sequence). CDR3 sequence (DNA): TGTGCCAGCAGTTTAGAAAGGGGGACCTACGAGCAGTACTTC. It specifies CASSLERGTYEQYF.

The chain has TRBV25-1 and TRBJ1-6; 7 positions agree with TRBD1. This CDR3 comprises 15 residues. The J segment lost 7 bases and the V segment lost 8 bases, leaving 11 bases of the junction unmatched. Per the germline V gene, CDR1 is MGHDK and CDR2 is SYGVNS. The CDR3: CASGKIPGQNSPLHF. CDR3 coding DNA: TGTGCCAGCGGGAAAATCCCGGGACAGAATTCACCCCTCCACTTT.

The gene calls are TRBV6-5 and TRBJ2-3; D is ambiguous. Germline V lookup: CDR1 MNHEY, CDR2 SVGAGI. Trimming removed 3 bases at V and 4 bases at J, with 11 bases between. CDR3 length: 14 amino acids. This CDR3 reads CASSYVADADTQYF. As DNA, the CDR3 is TGTGCCAGCAGTTATGTGGCAGATGCAGATACGCAGTATTTT.

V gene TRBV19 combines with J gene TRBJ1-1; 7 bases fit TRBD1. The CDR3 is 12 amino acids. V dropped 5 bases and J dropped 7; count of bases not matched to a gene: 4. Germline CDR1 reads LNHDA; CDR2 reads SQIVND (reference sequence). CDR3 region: CASSRAGGEAFF. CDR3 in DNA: TGTGCCAGTAGTCGGGCAGGGGGTGAAGCTTTCTTT.

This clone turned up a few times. The chain's CDR3 is CASSLIRQFKETQYF. The CDR3 region has the DNA TGTGCCAGCAGCTTAATCCGACAGTTTAAAGAGACCCAGTACTTC. The J gene is TRBJ2-5, the V gene TRBV7-3, with a possible D match to TRBD1 (5 bases). The CDR3 covers 15 residues. V was trimmed by 1 base and J by 3 bases, leaving 12 bases between them. Germline V lookup: CDR1 SGHTA, CDR2 FQGTGA.

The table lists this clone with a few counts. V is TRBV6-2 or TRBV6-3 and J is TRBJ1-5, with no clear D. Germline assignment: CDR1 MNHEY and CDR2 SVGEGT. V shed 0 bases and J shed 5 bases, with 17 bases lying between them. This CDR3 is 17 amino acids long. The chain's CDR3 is CASSYSGDPKSYQPQHF. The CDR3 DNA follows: TGTGCCAGCAGTTACTCGGGCGACCCGAAATCATATCAGCCCCAGCATTTT.

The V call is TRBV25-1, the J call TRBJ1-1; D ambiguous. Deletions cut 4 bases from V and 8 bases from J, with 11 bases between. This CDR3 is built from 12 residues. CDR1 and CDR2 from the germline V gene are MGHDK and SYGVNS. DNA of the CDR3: TGTGCCAGCAGTGCGACACGGTCGGAAGCTTTCTTT. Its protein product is CASSATRSEAFF.

The CDR3 sequence: CASSTRQAFNYGYTF. The CDR3 DNA sequence: TGTGCCAGCAGCACAAGACAGGCCTTTAACTATGGCTACACCTTC. V is TRBV7-2 and J is TRBJ1-2; tentatively, D is TRBD1 (6 bases). There are 15 residues in the CDR3. Looked up from germline, CDR1 is SGHTA and CDR2 is FQGNSA. The V and J ends lost 5 bases and 1 base respectively, with 14 bases between them.

The CDR3 spells CASSLNSQETQYF. CDR3 in DNA: TGTGCCAGCAGCCTCAACTCTCAAGAGACCCAGTACTTC. V and J are TRBV7-2 and TRBJ2-5; D gene uncertain. Between the trimmed V and J ends, which lost 5 bases and 2 bases, there was a span of 9 bases. This CDR3 spans 13 amino acids. Germline CDR1 is SGHTA and CDR2 is FQGNSA.

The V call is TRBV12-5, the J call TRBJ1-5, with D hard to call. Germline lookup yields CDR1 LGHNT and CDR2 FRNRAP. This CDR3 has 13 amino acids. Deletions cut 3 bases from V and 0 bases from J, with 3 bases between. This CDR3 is CASGFNSNQPQHF. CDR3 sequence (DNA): TGTGCTAGTGGTTTTAATAGCAATCAGCCCCAGCATTTT.

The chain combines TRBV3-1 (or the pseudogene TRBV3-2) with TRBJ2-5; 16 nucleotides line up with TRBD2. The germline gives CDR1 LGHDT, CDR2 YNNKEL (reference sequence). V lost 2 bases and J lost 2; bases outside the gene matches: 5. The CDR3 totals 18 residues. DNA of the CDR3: TGTGCCAGCAGCCAACCGGGACTAGCGGGGGGGCGTCAAGAGACCCAGTACTTC. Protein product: CASSQPGLAGGRQETQYF.

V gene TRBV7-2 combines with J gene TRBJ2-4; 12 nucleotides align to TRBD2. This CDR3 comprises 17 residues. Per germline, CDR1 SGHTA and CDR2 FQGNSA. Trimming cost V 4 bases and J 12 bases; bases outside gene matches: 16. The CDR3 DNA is TGTGCCAGCAGCTCCTACTGGACTAGCGGGAAGGCCGGACATCAGTACTTC. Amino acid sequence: CASSSYWTSGKAGHQYF. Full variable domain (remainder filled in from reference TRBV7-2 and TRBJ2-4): GAGVSQSPSNKVTEKGKDVELRCDPISGHTALYWYRQSLGQGLEFLIYFQGNSAPDKSGLPSDRFSAERTGGSVSTLTIQRTQQEDSAVYLCASSSYWTSGKAGHQYFGAGTRLSVL.